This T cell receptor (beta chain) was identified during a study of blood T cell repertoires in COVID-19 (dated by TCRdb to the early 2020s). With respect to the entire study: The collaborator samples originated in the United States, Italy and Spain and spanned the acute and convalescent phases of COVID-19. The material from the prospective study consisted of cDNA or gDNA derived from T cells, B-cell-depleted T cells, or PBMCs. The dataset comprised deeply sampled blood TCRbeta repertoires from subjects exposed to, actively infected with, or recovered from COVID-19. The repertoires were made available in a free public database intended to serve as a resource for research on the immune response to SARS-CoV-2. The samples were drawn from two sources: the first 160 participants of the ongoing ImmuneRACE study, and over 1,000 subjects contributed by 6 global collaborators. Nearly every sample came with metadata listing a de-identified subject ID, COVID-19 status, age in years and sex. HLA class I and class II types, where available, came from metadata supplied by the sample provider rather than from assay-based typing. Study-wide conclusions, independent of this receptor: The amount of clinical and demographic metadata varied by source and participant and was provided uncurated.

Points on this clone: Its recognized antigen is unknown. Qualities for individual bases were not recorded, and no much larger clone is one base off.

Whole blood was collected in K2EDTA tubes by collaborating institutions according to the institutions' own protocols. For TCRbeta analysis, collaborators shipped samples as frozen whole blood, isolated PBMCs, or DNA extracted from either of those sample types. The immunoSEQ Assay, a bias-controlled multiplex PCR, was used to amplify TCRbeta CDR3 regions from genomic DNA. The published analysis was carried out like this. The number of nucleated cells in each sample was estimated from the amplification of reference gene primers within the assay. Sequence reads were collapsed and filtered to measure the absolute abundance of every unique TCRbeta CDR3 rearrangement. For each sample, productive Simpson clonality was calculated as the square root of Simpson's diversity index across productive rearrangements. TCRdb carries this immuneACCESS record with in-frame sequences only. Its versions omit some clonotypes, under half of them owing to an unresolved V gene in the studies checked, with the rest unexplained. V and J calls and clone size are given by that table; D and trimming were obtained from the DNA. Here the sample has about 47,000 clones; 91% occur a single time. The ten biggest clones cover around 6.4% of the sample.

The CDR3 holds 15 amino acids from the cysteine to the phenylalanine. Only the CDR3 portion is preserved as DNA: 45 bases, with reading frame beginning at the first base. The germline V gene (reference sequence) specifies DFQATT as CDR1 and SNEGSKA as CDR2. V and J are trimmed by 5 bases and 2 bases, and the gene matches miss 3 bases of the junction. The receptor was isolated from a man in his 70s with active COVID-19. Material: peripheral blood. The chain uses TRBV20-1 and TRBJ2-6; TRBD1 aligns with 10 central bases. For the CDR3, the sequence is CSARGTGAGANVLTF. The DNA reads TGCAGTGCTCGTGGGACAGGGGCTGGGGCCAACGTCCTGACTTTC.